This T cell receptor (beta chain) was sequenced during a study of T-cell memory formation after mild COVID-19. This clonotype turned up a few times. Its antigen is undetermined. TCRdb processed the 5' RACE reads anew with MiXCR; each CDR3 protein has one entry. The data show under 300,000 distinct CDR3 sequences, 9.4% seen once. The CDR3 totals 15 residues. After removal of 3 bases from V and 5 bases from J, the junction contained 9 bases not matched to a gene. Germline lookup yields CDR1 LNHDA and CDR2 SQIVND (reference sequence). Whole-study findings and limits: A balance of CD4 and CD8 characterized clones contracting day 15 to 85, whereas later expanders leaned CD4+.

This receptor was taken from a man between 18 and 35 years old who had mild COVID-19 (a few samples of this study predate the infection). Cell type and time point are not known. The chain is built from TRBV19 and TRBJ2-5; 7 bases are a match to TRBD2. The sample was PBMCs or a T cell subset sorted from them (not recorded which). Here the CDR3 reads CASSITSVSVETQYF. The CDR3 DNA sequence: TGTGCCAGTAGTATCACTAGCGTCTCAGTGGAGACCCAGTACTTC.